This T cell receptor beta chain was retrieved from a study of T cells in Graves' hyperthyroidism and ophthalmopathy. There are many counts of this clonotype. Diagnostic assessment was based on clinical symptoms, serum thyroxine and TRAb, thyroid ultrasound and orbital computed tomography. There were TCR beta CDR3 regions amplified from RNA transcripts. The HTBI set primed first-round TCR CDR3 RT-PCR. MiXCR, applied by TCRdb to the multiplex PCR reads, yields one record per CDR3 protein. Of around 450,000 distinct CDR3 sequences in the sample, approximately 15% were seen once. The V gene's germline CDR1 is SNHLY and CDR2 FYNNEI. The CDR3 covers 14 residues. J gave up 4 bases and V 8 bases, and 10 bases lay outside the gene matches.

The receptor comes from a woman between 18 and 29 years old with Graves' hyperthyroidism. This chain joins TRBV2 and TRBJ2-7; TRBD1 aligns across 8 bases. Sequencing was carried out using blood. CDR3 protein: CASGQDRGAYEQYF. DNA of the CDR3: TGTGCCAGCGGACAAGACAGGGGCGCATACGAGCAGTACTTC.